Presented here are 11 T cell receptor beta chains from one specimen sequenced in a study of shared clonotypes between healthy human individuals. Sequenced by immunoSEQ multiplex PCR; TCRdb stores in-frame clones only, minus some. The repertoire holds about 1,800,000 clones, with approximately 94% as singletons. Naive CD8 cells lacked CD45RO, underwent positive selection for CCR7 and left out terminally differentiated effector memory CD45RA+ cells. The specimen sequenced was naive CD8+ T cells sorted from blood. These receptors came from a man between 18 and 35 years old in good health.

The chain is built from TRBV29-1 and TRBJ2-1, with D hard to call. The germline V and J ends were trimmed by 7 bases and 2 bases, with 12 bases remaining between them. Germline values: CDR1 SQVTM, CDR2 ANQGSEA. The CDR3 extends over 13 amino acids. CDR3 amino acids: CSALTGAYNEQFF. The CDR3 bases are TGCAGCGCCCTCACTGGAGCCTACAATGAGCAGTTCTTC.

Comments on this clone: Other DNA variants within this sample encode the same CDR3. The rearrangement uses TRBV2 and TRBJ2-2; D remains ambiguous. The CDR3 covers 13 residues. The germline gives CDR1 SNHLY, CDR2 FYNNEI. Trimming pared 3 bases from V and 5 bases from J, leaving 7 bases between. The CDR3 protein is CASSEWGTGELFF. As DNA, the CDR3 is TGTGCCAGCAGTGAGTGGGGTACCGGGGAGCTGTTTTTT.

The V gene is TRBV4-3, the J gene TRBJ1-1; TRBD1 might be the D (5 bases). The V end lost 8 bases, the J end lost 4 bases, and 17 bases lay between the germline ends. CDR1 and CDR2 from the germline V gene are LGHNA and YSLEER. This CDR3 comprises 14 residues. The DNA of the CDR3 is TGCGCCAGCTCAAAACAGTGGGGGGGCACTGAAGCTTTCTTT. Residues: CASSKQWGGTEAFF.

CDR3 amino acids: CASSFWGGDLGYTF. CDR3 nucleotides: TGTGCCAGCAGCTTCTGGGGAGGGGACCTTGGCTACACCTTC. The chain carries TRBV5-6 and TRBJ1-2; tentative D call: TRBD1 (5 bases). V lost 2 bases and J 7 bases, leaving 15 bases between the germline ends. This CDR3 has 14 amino acids. Germline V gene sequence: CDR1 SGHDT, CDR2 YYEEEE.

The V gene is TRBV7-9, the J gene TRBJ1-2; TRBD1 might be the D (6 bases). The germline V gene encodes CDR1 SEHNR and CDR2 FQNEAQ (reference sequence). This CDR3 has 14 amino acids. V lost 5 bases to trimming and J lost 3 bases, with 13 bases between them. Written as DNA, the CDR3 is TGTGCCAGCAGCCGACAGGAGTTTTACTATGGCTACACCTTC. Translated: CASSRQEFYYGYTF.

This rearrangement joins TRBV4-1 to TRBJ1-5; D unclear. This CDR3 has 13 residues. V lost 2 bases and J lost 3, with 5 bases in between. Germline CDR1 is MGHRA and CDR2 is YSYEKL. In nucleotides, the CDR3 is TGCGCCAGCAGCCAAACGGACAATCAGCCCCAGCATTTT. This gives the protein CASSQTDNQPQHF.

The chain recombines TRBV19 with TRBJ1-4; D unclear. CDR3 length equals 14 residues. Germline CDR1 reads LNHDA; CDR2 reads SQIVND (reference sequence). V lost 1 base and J 6 bases, leaving 9 bases between the germline ends. The CDR3 protein is CASSIAGPYEKLFF. The CDR3 bases are TGTGCCAGTAGTATAGCCGGCCCCTATGAAAAACTGTTTTTT.

This chain links TRBV5-6 with TRBJ2-7, with 9 bases aligning to TRBD1. Germline CDR1 SGHDT, CDR2 YYEEEE. CDR3 size: 15 residues. V lost 6 bases and J lost 2; bases outside the gene matches: 9. CDR3 sequence reads: CASIHRDRETYEQYF. The CDR3 DNA is TGTGCCAGCATCCACCGGGACAGGGAGACCTACGAGCAGTACTTC.

This clone has more than one count but fewer than ten. Other DNA sequences in this sample translate to the same CDR3. This chain joins TRBV28 and TRBJ2-7, with D perhaps assigned TRBD1 or TRBD2 (6 bases each). CDR3 length: 13 residues. Deletions cut 3 bases from V and 3 bases from J, with 9 bases between. CDR1 is MDHEN, CDR2 SYDVKM, per germline. The CDR3 DNA is TGTGCCAGCAGTTTGGGGGGCAGCTACGAGCAGTACTTC. This gives the protein CASSLGGSYEQYF.

The chain's CDR3 is CASSIDGGRYTF. The CDR3 nucleotides are TGTGCCAGTAGTATAGACGGAGGGCGGTACACCTTC. The rearrangement uses TRBV19 and TRBJ1-2; no reliable D call. The CDR3 runs 12 residues. V was trimmed by 0 bases and J by 11 bases, leaving 10 bases between them. CDR1 and CDR2 from the germline V gene are LNHDA and SQIVND (reference sequence).

This clone has just one count. This specimen includes other DNA sequences encoding the same CDR3. This chain uses TRBV28 with TRBJ1-2; D remains ambiguous. The ends were cut back, 3 bases at V and 0 bases at J, with 5 bases in the middle. CDR1 MDHEN and CDR2 SYDVKM come from the germline V gene. The CDR3 length is 13 residues. The CDR3 sequence: CASSLTTNYGYTF. Here the CDR3 DNA reads TGTGCCAGCAGTTTGACGACTAACTATGGCTACACCTTC.